This T cell receptor beta chain was sequenced in a study of cytomegalovirus exposure and HLA in healthy donors. This CDR3 is 15 amino acids long. V was cut by 4 bases and J by 7 bases, with 20 bases left in between. The V gene's germline CDR1 is SGHRS and CDR2 YFSETQ. The PCR employed 60 Vbeta primers together with 13 Jbeta primers. Repertoires were generated with immunoSEQ multiplex PCR, while TCRdb's copy carries only in-frame clones and drops some. The sample includes 85,000 to 100,000 clones, approximately 80% of them seen just once. Points on this clone: Its antigen is unidentified.

Study-level results: In a later analysis, HLA-C alleles had the fewest associated TCRs, DRB1 alleles the most. Later analysis identified a missense DCLRE1C variant that was linked to TCR beta V- and J-gene trimming.

The TCR was taken from a woman in her thirties or forties in good health and CMV-seronegative. The rearrangement links TRBV5-1 to TRBJ1-1; no reliable D call. The sample was PBMCs. The CDR3 sequence: CASSPRGLNRNEAFF. Here the CDR3 DNA reads TGCGCCAGCAGCCCGCGTGGACTGAACCGAAATGAAGCTTTCTTT.